Following are 17 T cell receptor beta chains from one sample sequenced in a study of blood T cell repertoires in COVID-19. The protocol was immunoSEQ multiplex PCR, while the TCRdb copy is restricted to in-frame clones and leaves out a portion. The table includes over 65,000 clones, about 86% detected once. Sequenced material: peripheral blood. The source is a man aged 80 or over with COVID-19, enrolled during active disease.

The chain uses TRBV18 and TRBJ1-3, with unresolved D. Germline CDR1 KGHSH, CDR2 LQKENI. V was trimmed by 6 bases and J by 0 bases, leaving 15 bases between them. This CDR3 has 16 residues. In nucleotides, the CDR3 is TGTGCCAGCTCGGAGGCAGGCGCTAACTCTGGAAACACCATATATTTT. This codes for CASSEAGANSGNTIYF.

The chain employs TRBV27 and TRBJ2-7, with a tentative D call TRBD1 (6 bases). Germline V gene lookup returns CDR1 MNHEY and CDR2 SMNVEV (reference sequence). The CDR3 has 15 amino acids. V lost 2 bases to trimming and J lost 5 bases, with 16 bases between them. The CDR3 protein is CASSLSARGHDEQYF. The CDR3 DNA follows: TGTGCCAGCAGTTTAAGCGCCAGGGGACACGACGAGCAGTACTTC.

The chain uses TRBV29-1 and TRBJ2-1, with D tentatively TRBD1 (6 bases). Germline CDR1 and CDR2: SQVTM and ANQGSEA. V lost 6 bases and J 3 bases, leaving 15 bases between the germline ends. The CDR3 has 14 amino acids. The CDR3 sequence: CSVAGEGDYNEQFF. The DNA of the CDR3 is TGCAGCGTCGCAGGGGAAGGGGACTACAATGAGCAGTTCTTC.

This clone has a single count. The rearrangement links TRBV15 to TRBJ2-5; D is unresolved. This CDR3 is 14 amino acids long. With 5 bases removed from V and 0 bases from J, the gap between germline ends came to 10 bases. Germline V gene sequence: CDR1 LNHNV, CDR2 YYDKDF (reference sequence). The CDR3 region is CATSALEYQETQYF. The CDR3 DNA reads TGTGCCACCAGCGCACTCGAGTACCAAGAGACCCAGTACTTC.

The chain carries TRBV7-9 and TRBJ1-4, with D maybe TRBD1 (5 bases). Trimming took 5 bases from V and 7 from J, leaving 14 bases between them. CDR3 length: 14 amino acids. The V gene's germline CDR1 is SEHNR and CDR2 FQNEAQ (reference sequence). The CDR3 bases are TGTGCCAGCAGCATCAGGGCCGGGGGTGAAAAACTGTTTTTT. It is translated as CASSIRAGGEKLFF.

The rearrangement uses TRBV4-1 and TRBJ2-6; perhaps TRBD1 as D (6 bases). From germline, CDR1 is MGHRA and CDR2 YSYEKL. The CDR3 length is 16 residues. Trimming stripped 4 bases from V and 4 bases from J, with 14 bases between. In nucleotides, the CDR3 is TGCGCCAGCAGCCCTCAGGGGCAAACGGGGGCCAACGTCCTGACTTTC. Translating gives CASSPQGQTGANVLTF.

V gene TRBV28 combines with J gene TRBJ1-1; D is possibly TRBD1 (5 bases). Germline lookup yields CDR1 MDHEN and CDR2 SYDVKM. The CDR3 has 14 residues. The V and J ends lost 3 bases and 1 base respectively, with 9 bases between them. In DNA, the CDR3 is TGTGCCAGCAGTTTCAGGGCGAGGAACACTGAAGCTTTCTTT. Translated: CASSFRARNTEAFF.

This sequence joins TRBV19 and TRBJ1-1; D is ambiguous. Between the trimmed V and J ends, which lost 7 bases and 5 bases, there was a span of 11 bases. Germline CDR1 LNHDA, CDR2 SQIVND (reference sequence). CDR3 size: 12 residues. The CDR3 reads CASIDVTTEAFF. Written as DNA, the CDR3 is TGTGCCAGTATTGACGTGACAACTGAAGCTTTCTTT.

The genes are TRBV4-2 and TRBJ1-6, with D uncertain. The CDR3 is 15 amino acids. Trimming removed 0 bases at V and 10 bases at J, with 13 bases between. The germline CDR1 and CDR2 sequences are LGHNA and YNFKEQ. The CDR3 coding sequence is TGTGCCAGCAGCCAAGATCGTCGGGTAAACTCACCCCTCCACTTT. This sequence encodes CASSQDRRVNSPLHF.

The chain recombines TRBV28 with TRBJ2-5; possible D gene TRBD2, 5 bases. In germline, CDR1 is MDHEN, CDR2 SYDVKM. CDR3 length equals 12 residues. V was shortened by 8 bases and J by 1 base, with 8 bases between the two germline ends. CDR3 nucleotide sequence: TGTGCCAGCTGTGAGGGCCAAGAGACCCAGTACTTC. Translated: CASCEGQETQYF.

The rearrangement links TRBV18 to TRBJ1-4; TRBD1 agrees at 9 bases. This CDR3 is built from 16 residues. V trimming: 6 bases; J trimming: 0 bases; junction bases outside the gene matches: 5. Germline V gene sequence: CDR1 KGHSH, CDR2 LQKENI. CDR3 nucleotide sequence: TGTGCCAGCTCTCTTGGGACAGGGTCAACTAATGAAAAACTGTTTTTT. Translation: CASSLGTGSTNEKLFF.

This chain connects TRBV6-4 to TRBJ1-5; tentatively, D is TRBD1 (6 bases). Per germline, CDR1 MRHNA and CDR2 SNTAGT. V gave up 1 base and J gave up 6 bases, with 16 bases separating them. This CDR3 is 16 amino acids long. CDR3 sequence: CASSDLQHRAGQPQHF. CDR3 sequence (DNA): TGTGCCAGCAGTGACTTACAGCACAGGGCGGGTCAGCCCCAGCATTTT.

The chain couples TRBV7-2 to TRBJ1-3; TRBD1 agrees at 8 bases. The CDR3 sequence is 14 residues long. V was clipped by 5 bases and J by 4 bases; unmatched bases: 4. Germline CDR1 and CDR2: SGHTA and FQGNSA. The CDR3 DNA reads TGTGCCAGCAGCGTCGGGACAGGCGGAAACACCATATATTTT. Translated, it gives CASSVGTGGNTIYF.

The CDR3 DNA reads as TGTGCCACCAGTGTACATGGGAGGGAGGGTGAAGAGACCCAGTACTTC. Its protein product is CATSVHGREGEETQYF. The rearrangement uses TRBV24-1 and TRBJ2-5; 7 bases are shared with TRBD2. Looked up from germline, CDR1 is KGHDR and CDR2 is SFDVKD. J gave up 3 bases and V 5 bases, and 11 bases lay outside the gene matches. The CDR3 is 16 amino acids.

The V gene is TRBV7-8, the J gene TRBJ2-7; D may be TRBD1 (6 bases). The CDR3 totals 16 residues. Germline CDR1 reads SGHVS; CDR2 reads FQNEAQ. V lost 2 bases, J lost 0 bases, and 14 bases lay in between. DNA of the CDR3: TGTGCCAGCAGCTTAAACCGAGACAGGAGCTCCTACGAGCAGTACTTC. The encoded protein is CASSLNRDRSSYEQYF.

The gene calls are TRBV6-1 and TRBJ2-7; TRBD1 is a possible D gene (5 bases). Trimming took off 0 bases at V and 1 base at J, with 13 bases between the two ends. The CDR3 consists of 16 residues. Germline CDR1 MNHNS, CDR2 SASEGT. The CDR3 DNA reads TGTGCCAGCAGTGAAGCGCACGGCAGGGATTCCTACGAGCAGTACTTC. As protein: CASSEAHGRDSYEQYF.

The V gene is TRBV6-1, the J gene TRBJ2-5; TRBD1 agrees at 7 bases. V gave up 4 bases and J gave up 5 bases; unmatched junction bases: 16. The CDR3 length is 17 residues. Per the germline V gene, CDR1 is MNHNS and CDR2 is SASEGT. CDR3 DNA sequence: TGTGCCAGCAGTGGTCCTGGGGCCGACAGGGTGCGGGAGACCCAGTACTTC. The encoded protein is CASSGPGADRVRETQYF.